The 4 T cell receptor beta chains presented below share a single source sample, sequenced in a study of early T cells in non-severe SARS-CoV-2 infection. TCRdb passed the 5' RACE reads through MiXCR, listing each CDR3 protein once. Of under 80,000 distinct CDR3 sequences listed, roughly 12% are singletons. The sequencing sample was made of whole blood. Receptors originate from an adult who was a healthcare worker with PCR-confirmed SARS-CoV-2 infection or an uninfected control (not recorded which).

This clonotype was counted at least ten times. The chain is built from TRBV7-2 and TRBJ2-7; no definite D call. The CDR3 contains 13 residues. Trimming shortened V by 3 bases and J by 5 bases, and 11 bases separated the two germline ends. Germline values: CDR1 SGHTA, CDR2 FQGNSA. CDR3 nucleotides: TGTGCCAGCAGCTTTATTACGGCAAACGAGCAGTACTTC. This sequence encodes CASSFITANEQYF.

In its sample, this clonotype was seen many times. The rearrangement joins TRBV12-3 or TRBV12-4 to TRBJ2-2, with D tentatively TRBD2 (6 bases). This CDR3 region has 15 residues. Trimming took 3 bases from V and 0 from J, leaving 8 bases between them. Here the CDR3 DNA reads TGTGCCAGCAGTTTTATAGCGGCGAACACCGGGGAGCTGTTTTTT. Encoded protein: CASSFIAANTGELFF.

This clonotype was seen at least ten times. The chain couples TRBV7-3 to TRBJ2-1, with TRBD2 as a possible D gene (6 bases). V was clipped by 5 bases and J by 2 bases, with 13 bases between them. This CDR3 contains 15 residues. Germline lookup yields CDR1 SGHTA and CDR2 FQGTGA. The CDR3: CASSRGGATYNEQFF. The CDR3 nucleotides read TGTGCCAGCAGCCGCGGAGGGGCTACCTACAATGAGCAGTTCTTC.

This clonotype was observed a handful of times. The V gene is TRBV20-1, the J gene TRBJ1-1; D may be TRBD1 (6 bases). Germline lookup yields CDR1 DFQATT and CDR2 SNEGSKA (reference sequence). The germline V and J ends were trimmed by 4 bases and 1 base, with 13 bases remaining between them. This CDR3 is built from 14 residues. CDR3 residues: CSAKSQGRNTEAFF. CDR3 bases: TGCAGTGCTAAGTCCCAGGGGAGGAACACTGAAGCTTTCTTT.